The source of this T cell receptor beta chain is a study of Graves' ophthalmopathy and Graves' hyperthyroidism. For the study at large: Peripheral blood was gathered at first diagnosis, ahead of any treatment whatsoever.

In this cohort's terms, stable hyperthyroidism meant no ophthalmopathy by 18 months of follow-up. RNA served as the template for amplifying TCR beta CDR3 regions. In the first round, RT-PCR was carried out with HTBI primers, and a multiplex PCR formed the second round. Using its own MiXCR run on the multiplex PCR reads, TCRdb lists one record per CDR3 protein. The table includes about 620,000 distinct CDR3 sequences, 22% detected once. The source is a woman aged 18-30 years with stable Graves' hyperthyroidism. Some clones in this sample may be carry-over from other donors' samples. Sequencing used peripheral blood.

The CDR3 here is CASSLGWTGESYEQYF. The CDR3 nucleotides are TGTGCCAGCAGCCTGGGTTGGACAGGGGAGTCCTACGAGCAGTACTTC. This chain links TRBV28 with TRBJ2-7; 9 bases agree with TRBD1. V lost 6 bases, J lost 1 base, and 10 bases stayed unmatched. Germline V lookup: CDR1 MDHEN, CDR2 SYDVKM. This CDR3 spans 16 amino acids.